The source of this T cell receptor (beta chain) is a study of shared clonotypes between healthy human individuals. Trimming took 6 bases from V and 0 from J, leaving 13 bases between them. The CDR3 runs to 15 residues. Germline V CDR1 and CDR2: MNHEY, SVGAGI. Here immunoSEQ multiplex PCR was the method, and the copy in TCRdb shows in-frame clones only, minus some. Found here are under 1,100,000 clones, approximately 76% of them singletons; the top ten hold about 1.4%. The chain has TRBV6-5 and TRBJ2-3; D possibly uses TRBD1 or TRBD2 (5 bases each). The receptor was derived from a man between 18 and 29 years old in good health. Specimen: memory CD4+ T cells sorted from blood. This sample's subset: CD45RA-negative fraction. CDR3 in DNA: TGTGCCAGCAGGACGCCGGGACCCAGCACAGATACGCAGTATTTT. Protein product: CASRTPGPSTDTQYF.